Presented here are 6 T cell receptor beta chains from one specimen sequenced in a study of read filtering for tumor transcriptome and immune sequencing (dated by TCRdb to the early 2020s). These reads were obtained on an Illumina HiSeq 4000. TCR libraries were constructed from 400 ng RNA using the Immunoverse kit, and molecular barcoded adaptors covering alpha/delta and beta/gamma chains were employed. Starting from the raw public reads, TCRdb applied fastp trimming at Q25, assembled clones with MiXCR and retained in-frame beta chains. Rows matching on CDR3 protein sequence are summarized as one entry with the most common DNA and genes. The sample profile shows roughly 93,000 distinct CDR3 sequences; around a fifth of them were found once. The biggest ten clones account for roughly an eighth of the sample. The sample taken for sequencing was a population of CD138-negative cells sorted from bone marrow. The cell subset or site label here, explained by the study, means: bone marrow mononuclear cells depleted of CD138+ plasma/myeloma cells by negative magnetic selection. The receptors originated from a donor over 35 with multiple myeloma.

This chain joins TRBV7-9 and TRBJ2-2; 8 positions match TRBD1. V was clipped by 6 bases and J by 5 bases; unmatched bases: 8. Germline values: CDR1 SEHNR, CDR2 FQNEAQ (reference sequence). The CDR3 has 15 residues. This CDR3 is CASRGGTGRTGELFF. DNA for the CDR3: TGTGCCAGCAGGGGTGGGACAGGACGAACCGGGGAGCTGTTTTTT.

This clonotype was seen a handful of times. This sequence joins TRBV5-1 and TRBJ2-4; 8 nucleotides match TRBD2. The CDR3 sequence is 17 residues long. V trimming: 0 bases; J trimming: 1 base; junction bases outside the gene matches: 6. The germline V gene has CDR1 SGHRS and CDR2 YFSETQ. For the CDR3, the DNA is TGCGCCAGCAGCTTGGTATCGGGGGGGCCTGCCAAAAACATTCAGTACTTC. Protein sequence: CASSLVSGGPAKNIQYF. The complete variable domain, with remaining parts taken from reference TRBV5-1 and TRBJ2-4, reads KAGVTQTPRYLIKTRGQQVTLSCSPISGHRSVSWYQQTPGQGLQFLFEYFSETQRNKGNFPGRFSGRQFSNSRSEMNVSTLELGDSALYLCASSLVSGGPAKNIQYFGAGTRLSVL.

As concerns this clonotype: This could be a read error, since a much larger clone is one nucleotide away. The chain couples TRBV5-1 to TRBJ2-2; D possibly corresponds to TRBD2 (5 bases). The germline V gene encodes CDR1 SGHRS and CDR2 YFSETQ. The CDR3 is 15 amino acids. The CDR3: CASSLNAESTGVLFF. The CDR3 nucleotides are TGCGCCAGCAGCTTGAACGCGGAATCCACCGGGGTGCTGTTTTTT.

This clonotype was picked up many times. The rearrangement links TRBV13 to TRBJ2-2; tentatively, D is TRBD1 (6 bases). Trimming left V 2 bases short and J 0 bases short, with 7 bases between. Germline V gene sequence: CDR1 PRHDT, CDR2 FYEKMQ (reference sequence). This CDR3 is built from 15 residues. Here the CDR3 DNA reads TGTGCCAGCAGCTTAAACAGGGCGAACACCGGGGAGCTGTTTTTT. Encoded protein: CASSLNRANTGELFF.

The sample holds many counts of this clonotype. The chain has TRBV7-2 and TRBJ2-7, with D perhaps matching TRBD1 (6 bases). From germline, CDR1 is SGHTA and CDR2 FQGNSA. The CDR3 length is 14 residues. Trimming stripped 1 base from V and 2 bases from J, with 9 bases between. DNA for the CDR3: TGTGCCAGCAGCTTAGATCGGACAGCCTACGAGCAGTACTTC. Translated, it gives CASSLDRTAYEQYF.

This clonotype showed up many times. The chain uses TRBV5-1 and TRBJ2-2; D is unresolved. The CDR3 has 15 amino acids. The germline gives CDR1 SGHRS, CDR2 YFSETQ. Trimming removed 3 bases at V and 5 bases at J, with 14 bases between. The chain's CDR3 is CASSSNVAGTGELFF. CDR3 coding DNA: TGCGCCAGCAGCTCGAACGTTGCTGGGACCGGGGAGCTGTTTTTT.